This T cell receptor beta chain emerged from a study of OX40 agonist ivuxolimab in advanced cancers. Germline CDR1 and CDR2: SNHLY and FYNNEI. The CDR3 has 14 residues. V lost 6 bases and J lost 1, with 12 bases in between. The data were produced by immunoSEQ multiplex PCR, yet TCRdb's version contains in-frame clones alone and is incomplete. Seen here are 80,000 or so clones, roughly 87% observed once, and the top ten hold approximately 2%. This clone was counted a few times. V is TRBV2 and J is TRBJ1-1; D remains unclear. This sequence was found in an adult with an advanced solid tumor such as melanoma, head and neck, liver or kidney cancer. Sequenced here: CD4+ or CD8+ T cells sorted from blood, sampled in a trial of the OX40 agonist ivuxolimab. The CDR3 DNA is TGTGCCAGCAGCGTCCGGGGAGGGAACACTGAAGCTTTCTTT. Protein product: CASSVRGGNTEAFF.